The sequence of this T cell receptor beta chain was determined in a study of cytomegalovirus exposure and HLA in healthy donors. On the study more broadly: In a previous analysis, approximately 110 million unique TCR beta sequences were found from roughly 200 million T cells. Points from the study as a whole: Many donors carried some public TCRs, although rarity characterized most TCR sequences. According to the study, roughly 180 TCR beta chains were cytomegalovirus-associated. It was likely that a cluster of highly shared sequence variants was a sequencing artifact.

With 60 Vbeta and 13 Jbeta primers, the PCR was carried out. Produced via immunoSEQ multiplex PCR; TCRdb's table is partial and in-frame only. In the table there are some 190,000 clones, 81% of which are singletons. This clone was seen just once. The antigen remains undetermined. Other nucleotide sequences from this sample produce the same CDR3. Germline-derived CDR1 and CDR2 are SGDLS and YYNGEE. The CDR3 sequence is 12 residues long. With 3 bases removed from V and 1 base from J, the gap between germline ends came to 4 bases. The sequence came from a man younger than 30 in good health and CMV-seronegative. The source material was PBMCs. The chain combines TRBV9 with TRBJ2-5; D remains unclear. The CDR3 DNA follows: TGTGCCAGCAGCGCATCCCAAGAGACCCAGTACTTC. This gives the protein CASSASQETQYF.